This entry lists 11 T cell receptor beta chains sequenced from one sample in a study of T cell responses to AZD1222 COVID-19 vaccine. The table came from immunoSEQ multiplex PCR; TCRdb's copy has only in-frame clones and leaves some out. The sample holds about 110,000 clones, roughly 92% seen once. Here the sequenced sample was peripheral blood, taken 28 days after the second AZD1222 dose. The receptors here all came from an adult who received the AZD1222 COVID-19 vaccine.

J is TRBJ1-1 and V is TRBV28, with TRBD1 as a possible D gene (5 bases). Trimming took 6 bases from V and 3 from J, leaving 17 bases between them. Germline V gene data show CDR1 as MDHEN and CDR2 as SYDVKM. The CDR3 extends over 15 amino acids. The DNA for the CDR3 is TGTGCCAGCAGGCCCCCAGACAACAGGTACACTGAAGCTTTCTTT. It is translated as CASRPPDNRYTEAFF.

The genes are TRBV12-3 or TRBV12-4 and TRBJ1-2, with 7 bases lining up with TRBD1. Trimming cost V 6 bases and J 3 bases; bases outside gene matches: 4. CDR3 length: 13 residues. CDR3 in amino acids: CASRPGTDYGYTF. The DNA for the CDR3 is TGTGCCAGCAGGCCCGGGACAGACTATGGCTACACCTTC.

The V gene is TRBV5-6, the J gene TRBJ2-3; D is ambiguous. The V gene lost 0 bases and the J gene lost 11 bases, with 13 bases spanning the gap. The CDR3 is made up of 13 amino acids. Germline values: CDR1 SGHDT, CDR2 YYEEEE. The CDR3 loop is CASSLVAASGQYF. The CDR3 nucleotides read TGTGCCAGCAGCTTGGTTGCTGCGTCTGGGCAGTATTTT. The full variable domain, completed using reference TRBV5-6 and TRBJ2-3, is DAGVTQSPTHLIKTRGQQVTLRCSPKSGHDTVSWYQQALGQGPQFIFQYYEEEERQRGNFPDRFSGHQFPNYSSELNVNALLLGDSALYLCASSLVAASGQYFGPGTRLTVL.

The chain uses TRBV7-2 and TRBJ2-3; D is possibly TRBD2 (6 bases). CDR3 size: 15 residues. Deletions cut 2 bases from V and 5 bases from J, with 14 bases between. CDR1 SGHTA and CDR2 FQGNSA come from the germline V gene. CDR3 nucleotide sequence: TGTGCCAGCAGCTTACCAGGGACTGGCAAAGATACGCAGTATTTT. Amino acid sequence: CASSLPGTGKDTQYF.

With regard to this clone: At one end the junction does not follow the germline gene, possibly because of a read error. The CDR3 sequence is CASSLGVARNPGELFF. In DNA, the CDR3 is TGTGCCAGCAGCTTAGGGGTTGCCAGGAACCCCGGGGAGCTGTTTTTT. The rearrangement links TRBV11-2 to TRBJ2-2; D is unclear. Looked up from germline, CDR1 is SGHAT and CDR2 is FQNNGV. The CDR3 consists of 16 residues.

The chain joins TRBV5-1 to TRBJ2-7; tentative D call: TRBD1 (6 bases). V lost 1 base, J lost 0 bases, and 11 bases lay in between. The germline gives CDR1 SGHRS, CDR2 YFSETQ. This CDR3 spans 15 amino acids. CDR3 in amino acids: CASSLLQGGSYEQYF. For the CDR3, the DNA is TGCGCCAGCAGCTTGCTACAGGGTGGCTCCTACGAGCAGTACTTC.

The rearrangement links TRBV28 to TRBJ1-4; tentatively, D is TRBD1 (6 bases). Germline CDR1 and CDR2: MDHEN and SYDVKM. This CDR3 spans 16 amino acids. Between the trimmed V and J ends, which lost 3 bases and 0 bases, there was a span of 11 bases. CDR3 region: CASSFSDSATNEKLFF. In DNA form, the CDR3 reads TGTGCCAGCAGTTTCTCGGACAGCGCAACTAATGAAAAACTGTTTTTT.

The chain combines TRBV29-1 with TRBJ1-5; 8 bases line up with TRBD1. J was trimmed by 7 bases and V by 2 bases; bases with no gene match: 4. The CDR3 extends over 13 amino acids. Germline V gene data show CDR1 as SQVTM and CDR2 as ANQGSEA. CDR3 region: CSVELTGGQPQHF. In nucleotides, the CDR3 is TGCAGCGTTGAACTAACAGGGGGGCAGCCCCAGCATTTT.

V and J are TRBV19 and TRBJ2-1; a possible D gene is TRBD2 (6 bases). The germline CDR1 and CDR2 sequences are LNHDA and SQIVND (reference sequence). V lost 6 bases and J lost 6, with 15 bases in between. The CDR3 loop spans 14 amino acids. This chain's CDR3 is CASRTRDFRNEQFF. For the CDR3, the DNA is TGTGCCAGTAGGACAAGGGACTTTCGCAATGAGCAGTTCTTC.

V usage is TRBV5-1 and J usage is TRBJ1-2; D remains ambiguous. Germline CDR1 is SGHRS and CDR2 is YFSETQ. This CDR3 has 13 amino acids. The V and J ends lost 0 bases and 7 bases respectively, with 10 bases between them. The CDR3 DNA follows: TGCGCCAGCAGCTTGGCCGGGAGGTCTGGCTACACCTTC. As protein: CASSLAGRSGYTF.

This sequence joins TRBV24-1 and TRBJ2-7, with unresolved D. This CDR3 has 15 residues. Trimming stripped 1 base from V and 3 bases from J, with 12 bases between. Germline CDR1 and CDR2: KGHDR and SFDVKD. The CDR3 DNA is TGTGCCACCAGTGATTTCCCCCGCTCCGGCTACGAGCAGTACTTC. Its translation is CATSDFPRSGYEQYF.